The 3 T cell receptor beta chains listed next were all sequenced from one sample in a study of T-cell memory formation after mild COVID-19. TCRdb ran MiXCR on the 5' RACE reads and lists one entry per CDR3 protein. The sample records about 180,000 distinct CDR3 sequences, approximately 18% being singletons. Sequenced material: PBMCs or a T cell subset sorted from them (not recorded which). These receptors all stem from a man between 18 and 29 years old who had mild COVID-19 (a few samples of this study predate the infection). Cell type and time point are not known.

This clonotype was counted only a few times. The V call is TRBV9, the J call TRBJ1-2, with D possibly TRBD1 on 5 matching bases. The CDR3 is 14 amino acids. CDR1 and CDR2 (germline): SGDLS, YYNGEE. The ends were cut back, 0 bases at V and 1 base at J, with 7 bases in the middle. CDR3 protein: CASSVAQGNYGYTF. The CDR3 nucleotides read TGTGCCAGCAGCGTAGCGCAGGGTAACTATGGCTACACCTTC.

The rearrangement joins TRBV30 to TRBJ1-2; D possibly corresponds to TRBD1 (5 bases). The germline V and J ends were trimmed by 2 bases and 7 bases, with 23 bases remaining between them. The CDR3 loop spans 16 amino acids. Germline CDR1 and CDR2: GTSNPN and SVGIG (reference sequence). The CDR3 is CAWSRQTPLHSSGYTF. The CDR3 bases are TGTGCCTGGAGTAGACAGACCCCTCTTCATTCCAGTGGCTACACCTTC.

The CDR3 bases are TGTGCCAGCAGCCAAGTCGGCCAAGAGACCCAGTACTTC. It translates to CASSQVGQETQYF. This chain links TRBV3-1 with TRBJ2-5; D uncertain. Germline values: CDR1 LGHDT, CDR2 YNNKEL (reference sequence). This CDR3 comprises 13 residues. Trimming shortened V by 1 base and J by 1 base, and 4 bases separated the two germline ends.